The clone carrying this T cell receptor (beta chain) has just a few counts. This entry is derived from a study of beta chain features in type 1 diabetes. Overall study context: Examined across all samples were around 110,000,000 sorted cells.

Heparinised blood was drawn once per donor, averaging about 116 mL. Staining for CD45RO/CCR7/CD25/CD127/CD95/CD27 allowed sorting of CD4+ naive, central memory, regulatory and stem cell-like memory cells. Expressed TCRB transcripts were sequenced after all isolated RNA was converted to cDNA. The read count averaged approximately 3.5 million across naive, central memory and regulatory T cell samples. The table came from immunoSEQ multiplex PCR; TCRdb's copy has only in-frame clones and leaves some out. The sample has 350,000 to 400,000 clones, approximately 16% seen once. This sequence originates from a woman under 30 in good health. Material for sequencing was naive CD4+ T cells from blood.

The chain's CDR3 is CASTSGANVLTF. DNA for the CDR3: TGTGCCAGCACCTCGGGGGCCAACGTCCTGACTTTC. The chain carries TRBV7-9 and TRBJ2-6; D not resolved. The CDR3 is 12 residues long. From germline, CDR1 is SEHNR and CDR2 FQNEAQ (reference sequence). The ends were cut back, 7 bases at V and 4 bases at J, with 5 bases in the middle.